The 14 T cell receptor beta chains presented below share a single source sample, sequenced in a study of TIL therapy for anti-PD-1-resistant metastatic lung cancer. Documented time point: pre-treatment sample, taken before nivolumab and TIL therapy. Most excised metastases sampled were pleural nodules or supraclavicular lymph nodes. The libraries were made with immunoSEQ v3. TCRdb's copy holds only in-frame clones and misses some; the assay was immunoSEQ multiplex PCR. Seen here are some 13,000 clones, less than 75% observed once, and the top ten hold roughly 9%. The material was tumor tissue, obtained at baseline. These TCRs come from a woman aged 30-85 years with non-small cell lung cancer.

V is TRBV27 and J is TRBJ1-2, with D unclear. This CDR3 is 13 amino acids long. The germline CDR1 and CDR2 sequences are MNHEY and SMNVEV (reference sequence). The V end was cut by 3 bases, the J end by 8 bases, with 13 bases between. The CDR3 nucleotides are TGTGCCAGCAGTTTCACAGAGGTGGGGGGCTACACCTTC. Translation: CASSFTEVGGYTF.

V gene TRBV4-2 combines with J gene TRBJ1-2, with D perhaps TRBD1 (6 bases). The V gene's germline CDR1 is LGHNA and CDR2 YNFKEQ. V was pared by 8 bases and J by 4 bases, with 20 bases between. The CDR3 sequence is 15 residues long. The CDR3 DNA reads as TGTGCCAGCCGTTTAACAGGGCCTCTGGCCTATGGCTACACCTTC. It codes for CASRLTGPLAYGYTF.

The V and J genes are TRBV5-4 and TRBJ2-1, with D unclear. The CDR3 consists of 13 residues. V lost 4 bases to trimming and J lost 7 bases, with 12 bases between them. Per the germline V gene, CDR1 is SGHNT and CDR2 is YYREEE (reference sequence). The CDR3: CASSLPSKNEQFF. The CDR3, as DNA: TGTGCCAGCAGCCTACCGTCCAAGAATGAGCAGTTCTTC.

The chain employs TRBV15 and TRBJ2-7; possibly TRBD2 for D (6 bases). Germline values: CDR1 LNHNV, CDR2 YYDKDF (reference sequence). There are 13 residues in the CDR3. Trimming took off 0 bases at V and 6 bases at J, with 9 bases between the two ends. This chain's CDR3 is CATSRDGGAEQYF. The CDR3 DNA reads TGTGCCACCAGCAGAGACGGAGGGGCCGAGCAGTACTTC.

The rearrangement uses TRBV29-1 and TRBJ2-5; 9 bases are a match to TRBD1. Trimming at V came to 6 bases and at J to 0 bases, leaving 17 bases not matched to a gene. The germline gives CDR1 SQVTM, CDR2 ANQGSEA. The CDR3 contains 18 residues. The CDR3 spells CSVLGGTGRSLYQETQYF. CDR3 sequence (DNA): TGCAGCGTCCTCGGGGGGACAGGGAGATCCCTGTACCAAGAGACCCAGTACTTC.

Judged by abundance, this clone is medium-sized (0.01 to 0.1%). This chain joins TRBV7-6 and TRBJ1-2; maybe TRBD1 (6 bases). The CDR3 runs to 16 residues. Trimming cost V 1 base and J 7 bases, with 19 bases left between them. The germline gives CDR1 SGHVS, CDR2 FNYEAQ. The chain's CDR3 is CASSLGAGGALSGYTF. CDR3 in DNA: TGTGCCAGCAGCTTAGGTGCGGGGGGCGCGTTGTCTGGCTACACCTTC.

The chain recombines TRBV2 with TRBJ2-1; D ambiguous. The V and J ends lost 5 bases and 0 bases respectively, with 8 bases between them. The CDR3 spans 14 residues. Germline values: CDR1 SNHLY, CDR2 FYNNEI. CDR3 DNA: TGTGCCAGCAGTCCTAAGGGCTCCTACAATGAGCAGTTCTTC. This translates into CASSPKGSYNEQFF.

The chain combines TRBV4-3 with TRBJ2-7; D may be TRBD1 (6 bases). This CDR3 region has 17 residues. CDR1 is LGHNA, CDR2 YSLEER, per germline. Between the trimmed V and J ends, which lost 3 bases and 2 bases, there was a span of 20 bases. The CDR3 DNA reads as TGCGCCAGCAGCCACGAGGTGTATACAGGGACCCCCTACGAGCAGTACTTC. Its translation: CASSHEVYTGTPYEQYF.

This chain joins TRBV28 and TRBJ2-1; the D is unclear. The V and J ends lost 4 bases and 7 bases respectively, with 8 bases between them. The V gene's germline CDR1 is MDHEN and CDR2 SYDVKM. This CDR3 is 12 amino acids long. CDR3 coding DNA: TGTGCCAGCAGTTCGTCTATAAATGAGCAGTTCTTC. Its protein is CASSSSINEQFF. Variable domain in full (rest from reference TRBV28 and TRBJ2-1): DVKVTQSSRYLVKRTGEKVFLECVQDMDHENMFWYRQDPGLGLRLIYFSYDVKMKEKGDIPEGYSVSREKKERFSLILESASTNQTSMYLCASSSSINEQFFGPGTRLTVL.

This clone was found a few times. The rearrangement links TRBV18 to TRBJ1-5; 10 nucleotides agree with TRBD1. V shed 2 bases and J 8 bases; nucleotides not matched to a gene: 15. Germline assignment: CDR1 KGHSH and CDR2 LQKENI. The CDR3 spans 18 residues. The CDR3 DNA is TGTGCCAGCTCACCAAAACATAGCGGACAGGGGGGCGCTGAGCCCCAGCATTTT. It encodes CASSPKHSGQGGAEPQHF.

This clone was recorded a few times. The chain couples TRBV5-1 to TRBJ1-2; unclear D gene. The length of the CDR3 is 14 residues. Trimming removed 3 bases at V and 0 bases at J, with 9 bases between. Germline V gene sequence: CDR1 SGHRS, CDR2 YFSETQ. The CDR3 DNA is TGCGCCAGCAGCTCCCCGTCGACTAACTATGGCTACACCTTC. Amino acids: CASSSPSTNYGYTF.

The chain combines TRBV2 with TRBJ1-2; 9 bases are shared with TRBD1. This CDR3 contains 17 residues. In germline, CDR1 is SNHLY, CDR2 FYNNEI. V lost 5 bases and J lost 4; bases outside the gene matches: 14. The DNA of the CDR3 is TGTGCCAGCAGTCCCGGGACAGGGTGGGTTAGGGCCTATGGCTACACCTTC. Its protein product is CASSPGTGWVRAYGYTF. The full variable domain, rest sourced from reference TRBV2 and TRBJ1-2, is EPEVTQTPSHQVTQMGQEVILRCVPISNHLYFYWYRQILGQKVEFLVSFYNNEISEKSEIFDDQFSVERPDGSNFTLKIRSTKLEDSAMYFCASSPGTGWVRAYGYTFGSGTRLTVV.

This chain connects TRBV28 to TRBJ2-7; D uncertain. The CDR3 has 13 residues. CDR1 is MDHEN and CDR2 is SYDVKM in the germline V gene. Trimming removed 3 bases from V and 2 bases from J, with 8 bases in between. The DNA for the CDR3 is TGTGCCAGCAGTTTCCACAGCACCTACGAGCAGTACTTC. Protein: CASSFHSTYEQYF. Full variable domain (rest looked up from reference TRBV28 and TRBJ2-7): DVKVTQSSRYLVKRTGEKVFLECVQDMDHENMFWYRQDPGLGLRLIYFSYDVKMKEKGDIPEGYSVSREKKERFSLILESASTNQTSMYLCASSFHSTYEQYFGPGTRLTVT.

This sequence joins TRBV27 and TRBJ2-1; TRBD2 matches at 7 bases. The CDR3 contains 13 residues. The germline V gene has CDR1 MNHEY and CDR2 SMNVEV (reference sequence). J was trimmed by 2 bases and V by 7 bases; bases with no gene match: 2. The CDR3 DNA reads as TGTGCCAGCATAGGACTAGCCTACAATGAGCAGTTCTTC. It specifies CASIGLAYNEQFF.